These 30 T cell receptor beta chains came from one sample sequenced in a study of graft-versus-host responses after intestinal transplantation. Produced via immunoSEQ multiplex PCR; TCRdb's table is partial and in-frame only. Of under 100,000 clones listed, roughly 90% are singletons. The source material was PBMCs, sampled about 460 days after intestinal transplant. These receptors all come from a human patient who received an intestinal transplant, so some T cells may come from the graft donor.

The genes are TRBV14 and TRBJ2-2; D is perhaps TRBD2 (6 bases). The V end lost 4 bases, the J end lost 3 bases, and 12 bases lay between the germline ends. Germline assignment: CDR1 SGHDN and CDR2 FVKESK. The CDR3 extends over 15 amino acids. CDR3 region: CASSPLWRDTGELFF. For the CDR3, the DNA is TGTGCCAGCAGCCCCTTGTGGAGGGACACCGGGGAGCTGTTTTTT.

This chain uses TRBV6-6 with TRBJ1-3; TRBD1 might be the D (5 bases). The CDR3 is made up of 13 amino acids. Germline values: CDR1 MNHNY, CDR2 SVGAGI (reference sequence). Trimming left V 4 bases short and J 4 bases short, with 8 bases between. The CDR3 region is CASSFGTGNTIYF. As DNA, the CDR3 is TGTGCCAGCAGTTTTGGGACCGGAAACACCATATATTTT.

The V and J genes are TRBV19 and TRBJ2-1; no clear D. CDR3 length equals 14 residues. The ends were cut back, 0 bases at V and 5 bases at J, with 8 bases in the middle. CDR1 and CDR2 (germline): LNHDA, SQIVND (reference sequence). CDR3 sequence (DNA): TGTGCCAGTAGTATAGATAACGGCCACAATGAGCAGTTCTTC. Translation gives CASSIDNGHNEQFF.

This chain links TRBV7-6 with TRBJ2-1, with D hard to call. The CDR3 totals 13 residues. The V gene lost 5 bases and the J gene lost 3 bases, with 8 bases spanning the gap. The germline CDR1 and CDR2 sequences are SGHVS and FNYEAQ. The CDR3 DNA is TGTGCCAGCAGCCCCCGCCTCTACAATGAGCAGTTCTTC. Translating it yields CASSPRLYNEQFF.

This clone was seen only a few times. This chain connects TRBV1 to TRBJ2-7; the table gives TRBD1 as D, unverified against the DNA. TRBV1 is a known pseudogene. This CDR3 is 14 amino acids long. This chain's CDR3 is CTSSLRDTLYEQYF. The CDR3 bases are TGCACCAGCAGCCTCCGGGACACCCTCTACGAGCAGTACTTC.

This clone showed up just once. The rearrangement links TRBV6-5 to TRBJ2-7; TRBD1 agrees at 9 bases. Germline assignment: CDR1 MNHEY and CDR2 SVGAGI. Losses at the gene ends were 5 bases for V and 3 bases for J; bases not matched to a gene: 8. The CDR3 length is 15 residues. In nucleotides, the CDR3 is TGTGCCAGCAGTCCTCGACAGGGGGTTCACTACGAGCAGTACTTC. It yields the protein CASSPRQGVHYEQYF.

V and J are TRBV6-4 and TRBJ2-7; no clear D. The length of the CDR3 is 13 residues. CDR1 is MRHNA and CDR2 is SNTAGT in the germline V gene. V gave up 6 bases and J gave up 3 bases, with 12 bases separating them. This CDR3 is CASRSSPLYEQYF. CDR3 in DNA: TGTGCCAGCAGAAGCTCCCCCCTCTACGAGCAGTACTTC.

The chain joins TRBV19 to TRBJ1-3; 10 nucleotides agree with TRBD1. The CDR3 spans 18 residues. Germline values: CDR1 LNHDA, CDR2 SQIVND (reference sequence). The V and J ends lost 5 bases and 1 base, in that order; junction bases with no gene match: 11. CDR3 residues: CASSRTGGGIGSGNTIYF. The DNA for the CDR3 is TGTGCCAGTAGTCGGACAGGGGGTGGAATAGGGTCTGGAAACACCATATATTTT.

The rearrangement joins TRBV11-2 to TRBJ2-2; D may correspond to TRBD1 or TRBD2 (5 bases each). This CDR3 region has 15 residues. Germline values: CDR1 SGHAT, CDR2 FQNNGV. Trimming removed 5 bases from V and 7 bases from J, with 17 bases in between. As DNA, the CDR3 is TGTGCCAGCAGCCCCGGGACCGTCTGGAGCGGGGAGCTGTTTTTT. Translating gives CASSPGTVWSGELFF.

The gene calls are TRBV5-6 and TRBJ2-7; 9 bases are shared with TRBD1. The CDR3 is made up of 14 amino acids. V lost 0 bases to trimming and J lost 6 bases; unmatched junction nucleotides: 4. Germline lookup yields CDR1 SGHDT and CDR2 YYEEEE. The DNA for the CDR3 is TGTGCCAGCAGCTTGGTACAGGGGGCGGGCGAGCAGTACTTC. Encoded protein: CASSLVQGAGEQYF.

This chain joins TRBV27 and TRBJ2-7; D is unresolved. The CDR3 extends over 12 amino acids. The V end lost 4 bases, the J end lost 3 bases, and 7 bases lay between the germline ends. CDR1 MNHEY and CDR2 SMNVEV come from the germline V gene (reference sequence). In DNA, the CDR3 is TGTGCCAGCAGTTCGGACGGCTACGAGCAGTACTTC. Translation gives CASSSDGYEQYF.

The V and J genes are TRBV7-3 and TRBJ2-5, with TRBD2 matching over 11 bases. After removal of 3 bases from V and 5 bases from J, the junction contained 5 bases not matched to a gene. Germline V gene data show CDR1 as SGHTA and CDR2 as FQGTGA. The CDR3 totals 15 residues. CDR3 DNA sequence: TGTGCCAGCAGCTTGGTAGCGGGGGGGCAGGAGACCCAGTACTTC. Amino acid sequence: CASSLVAGGQETQYF. Filled out from reference TRBV7-3 and TRBJ2-5, the complete variable domain reads GAGVSQTPSNKVTEKGKYVELRCDPISGHTALYWYRQSLGQGPEFLIYFQGTGAADDSGLPNDRFFAVRPEGSVSTLKIQRTERGDSAVYLCASSLVAGGQETQYFGPGTRLLVL.

This rearrangement joins TRBV6-5 to TRBJ1-3; D is unresolved. Trimming left V 6 bases short and J 8 bases short, with 8 bases between. Per the germline V gene, CDR1 is MNHEY and CDR2 is SVGAGI. This CDR3 has 11 amino acids. The CDR3 spells CASRVLDTIYF. The CDR3 DNA follows: TGTGCCAGCAGGGTTTTAGACACCATATATTTT.

This chain uses TRBV4-1 with TRBJ1-1; 8 bases are a match to TRBD1. This CDR3 has 13 amino acids. Germline CDR1 reads MGHRA; CDR2 reads YSYEKL. Trimming cost V 10 bases and J 2 bases; bases outside gene matches: 6. CDR3 DNA: TGCGCCACTAGACAGGGGATAAACACTGAAGCTTTCTTT. This translates into CATRQGINTEAFF.

The V and J genes are TRBV2 and TRBJ1-6; D is perhaps TRBD1 (5 bases). The CDR3 extends over 16 amino acids. V lost 3 bases to trimming and J lost 6 bases, with 15 bases between them. Per germline, CDR1 SNHLY and CDR2 FYNNEI. The CDR3 is CASSDRGGPSNSPLHF. CDR3 sequence (DNA): TGTGCCAGCAGTGACCGGGGGGGACCTTCTAATTCACCCCTCCACTTT.

The rearrangement links TRBV5-1 to TRBJ1-2; 10 bases are shared with TRBD1. The CDR3 totals 17 residues. Unmatched junction bases numbered 8, after V lost 0 bases and J lost 3 bases. Germline V CDR1 and CDR2: SGHRS, YFSETQ. CDR3 amino acids: CASSLGSGTGADYGYTF. The CDR3 DNA follows: TGCGCCAGCAGCTTGGGATCCGGGACAGGGGCGGACTATGGCTACACCTTC.

The V call is TRBV29-1, the J call TRBJ1-5, with D possibly being TRBD1 (5 bases). Looked up from germline, CDR1 is SQVTM and CDR2 is ANQGSEA. V gave up 2 bases and J gave up 6 bases, with 11 bases separating them. The CDR3 spans 13 residues. The CDR3: CSVEMQGGQPQHF. CDR3 in DNA: TGCAGCGTTGAAATGCAGGGCGGTCAGCCCCAGCATTTT.

V gene TRBV5-4 combines with J gene TRBJ2-7; D is uncertain. This CDR3 has 15 amino acids. Germline lookup yields CDR1 SGHNT and CDR2 YYREEE (reference sequence). Trimming stripped 0 bases from V and 6 bases from J, with 16 bases between. CDR3 amino acids: CASSLGGVTSGEQYF. CDR3 in DNA: TGTGCCAGCAGCTTGGGTGGAGTAACGTCGGGCGAGCAGTACTTC.

CDR3 in amino acids: CASSPPAAGEQYF. The CDR3 nucleotides are TGTGCCAGCAGCCCCCCCGCCGCGGGCGAGCAGTACTTC. The chain links TRBV7-9 to TRBJ2-7, with D tentatively TRBD2 (5 bases). CDR1 and CDR2 from the germline V gene are SEHNR and FQNEAQ (reference sequence). Trimming left V 5 bases short and J 6 bases short, with 14 bases between. The CDR3 consists of 13 residues.

The chain recombines TRBV9 with TRBJ1-3; D is uncertain. Trimming took off 0 bases at V and 3 bases at J, with 7 bases between the two ends. Per germline, CDR1 SGDLS and CDR2 YYNGEE. The CDR3 sequence is 14 residues long. CDR3 nucleotides: TGTGCCAGCAGCGTAGTACCCGGTGGAAACACCATATATTTT. Protein sequence: CASSVVPGGNTIYF.

The chain carries TRBV6-5 and TRBJ1-6; D not resolved. Germline V CDR1 and CDR2: MNHEY, SVGAGI. There are 13 residues in the CDR3. Trimming removed 6 bases from V and 7 bases from J, with 10 bases in between. CDR3 protein: CASSAVGNSPLHF. CDR3 DNA sequence: TGTGCCAGCAGCGCAGTGGGAAATTCACCCCTCCACTTT.

J is TRBJ2-1 and V is TRBV2; 7 bases are shared with TRBD1. Unmatched junction bases numbered 12, after V lost 9 bases and J lost 13 bases. CDR1 is SNHLY, CDR2 FYNNEI, per germline. The CDR3 loop spans 12 amino acids. The CDR3 coding sequence is TGTGCCAGTCGAACCGACAGGGCCCTCCAGTTCTTC. It yields the protein CASRTDRALQFF.

The chain recombines TRBV7-3 with TRBJ1-6; D is ambiguous. In germline, CDR1 is SGHTA, CDR2 FQGTGA. Between the trimmed V and J ends, which lost 3 bases and 7 bases, there was a span of 10 bases. This CDR3 has 14 residues. CDR3 residues: CASSLVGNNSPLHF. The CDR3 DNA reads TGTGCCAGCAGCTTGGTAGGGAACAATTCACCCCTCCACTTT.

V gene TRBV18 combines with J gene TRBJ2-1, with D perhaps TRBD2 (6 bases). The CDR3 runs 13 residues. Germline CDR1 reads KGHSH; CDR2 reads LQKENI. The V end lost 1 base, the J end lost 5 bases, and 6 bases lay between the germline ends. The CDR3: CASSPRTNNEQFF. As DNA, the CDR3 is TGTGCCAGCTCACCACGGACTAACAATGAGCAGTTCTTC.

The rearrangement uses TRBV9 and TRBJ1-1, with unresolved D. V lost 3 bases, J lost 7 bases, and 16 bases lay in between. Germline-derived CDR1 and CDR2 are SGDLS and YYNGEE. The CDR3 contains 14 residues. CDR3 bases: TGTGCCAGCAGCGCCAAAGGAGGAGGGATTGAAGCTTTCTTT. Protein sequence: CASSAKGGGIEAFF.

Only one count was recorded for this clone. V usage is TRBV5-1 and J usage is TRBJ1-1; D is perhaps TRBD1 (6 bases). The V and J ends lost 2 bases and 1 base respectively, with 9 bases between them. Germline-derived CDR1 and CDR2 are SGHRS and YFSETQ. The CDR3 loop spans 14 amino acids. CDR3 in amino acids: CASSFSGENTEAFF. CDR3 DNA sequence: TGCGCCAGCAGCTTCTCAGGGGAGAACACTGAAGCTTTCTTT.

The chain links TRBV15 to TRBJ1-4; 7 nucleotides match TRBD1. Per the germline V gene, CDR1 is LNHNV and CDR2 is YYDKDF (reference sequence). V shed 5 bases, J shed 0 bases, and the junction held 3 bases outside the gene matches. This CDR3 is built from 15 residues. The CDR3 sequence is CATSRQGATNEKLFF. The CDR3 DNA is TGTGCCACCAGCCGTCAGGGGGCAACTAATGAAAAACTGTTTTTT.

V and J are TRBV28 and TRBJ2-5; possibly TRBD1 for D (5 bases). Trimming stripped 5 bases from V and 1 base from J, with 11 bases between. The germline CDR1 and CDR2 sequences are MDHEN and SYDVKM. The CDR3 extends over 14 amino acids. CDR3 amino acids: CASSDDSLQETQYF. CDR3 coding DNA: TGTGCCAGCAGTGATGACAGCCTCCAAGAGACCCAGTACTTC. Full variable domain (outside the CDR3, taken from reference TRBV28 and TRBJ2-5): DVKVTQSSRYLVKRTGEKVFLECVQDMDHENMFWYRQDPGLGLRLIYFSYDVKMKEKGDIPEGYSVSREKKERFSLILESASTNQTSMYLCASSDDSLQETQYFGPGTRLLVL.

The J gene is TRBJ1-2, the V gene TRBV5-6, with D possibly matching TRBD1 (5 bases). V dropped 1 base and J dropped 2 bases, with 9 bases sitting between them. The length of the CDR3 is 14 residues. Germline loops: CDR1 SGHDT, CDR2 YYEEEE. CDR3 coding DNA: TGTGCCAGCAGCTTGTGGGGGAACAACTATGGCTACACCTTC. Residues: CASSLWGNNYGYTF. Complete variable domain (other parts from reference TRBV5-6 and TRBJ1-2): DAGVTQSPTHLIKTRGQQVTLRCSPKSGHDTVSWYQQALGQGPQFIFQYYEEEERQRGNFPDRFSGHQFPNYSSELNVNALLLGDSALYLCASSLWGNNYGYTFGSGTRLTVV.

The rearrangement joins TRBV5-1 to TRBJ2-7, with D hard to call. The CDR3 runs 14 residues. Trimming removed 2 bases at V and 0 bases at J, with 9 bases between. Germline CDR1 is SGHRS and CDR2 is YFSETQ. The CDR3 region is CASSFPEASYEQYF. DNA of the CDR3: TGCGCCAGCAGCTTTCCGGAAGCCTCCTACGAGCAGTACTTC.